These 10 T cell receptor beta chains came from one sample sequenced in a study of human T cells and chemical hapten exposure. As for time point: patch test 3, about 24 weeks after DPC sensitization. Treatment of the sample: therapeutic diphenylcyclopropenone sensitization with weekly scalp DPC. TCRdb redid the calling of the RACE reads with MiXCR, one entry per CDR3 protein. The sample consists of roughly 89,000 distinct CDR3 sequences, roughly 10% of them appearing once. The material was whole blood, obtained in connection with sensitization to the hapten diphenylcyclopropenone (DPC). These receptors originate from a woman in her twenties or thirties with alopecia areata. Some clones in this sample may be carry-over from other donors' samples.

This clonotype was seen many times. The chain is built from TRBV28 and TRBJ1-2; 8 bases are a match to TRBD1. V shed 3 bases and J 3 bases; nucleotides not matched to a gene: 3. The CDR3 length is 14 residues. The germline CDR1 and CDR2 sequences are MDHEN and SYDVKM. The CDR3 DNA is TGTGCCAGCAGTTTGGACAGGGAGGACTATGGCTACACCTTC. Translated, it gives CASSLDREDYGYTF.

This clonotype was seen a handful of times. V gene TRBV10-3 combines with J gene TRBJ1-2; 7 positions match TRBD1. Unmatched junction bases numbered 8, after V lost 8 bases and J lost 5 bases. The length of the CDR3 is 13 residues. CDR1 and CDR2 (germline): ENHRY, SYGVKD. CDR3 sequence (DNA): TGTGCCATCGGGTTGGGACAGTTTTATGGCTACACCTTC. It is translated as CAIGLGQFYGYTF.

This clonotype showed up just a few times. The rearrangement links TRBV20-1 to TRBJ1-1, with unresolved D. V gave up 0 bases and J gave up 0 bases, with 11 bases separating them. The CDR3 covers 15 residues. Looked up from germline, CDR1 is DFQATT and CDR2 is SNEGSKA (reference sequence). The CDR3: CSARDPRQMNTEAFF. The CDR3 region has the DNA TGCAGTGCTAGAGATCCCCGACAAATGAACACTGAAGCTTTCTTT.

This clonotype was counted at least ten times. The chain recombines TRBV7-9 with TRBJ2-4, with TRBD1 matching over 9 bases. The CDR3 extends over 16 amino acids. The germline V gene has CDR1 SEHNR and CDR2 FQNEAQ (reference sequence). The V and J ends lost 2 bases and 0 bases, in that order; junction bases with no gene match: 2. Written as DNA, the CDR3 is TGTGCCAGCAGCTTAACAGGGGGCGCAGCCAAAAACATTCAGTACTTC. Amino acids: CASSLTGGAAKNIQYF.

A few counts support this clonotype. This sequence joins TRBV7-2 and TRBJ2-7, with 13 positions matching TRBD2. The CDR3 sequence is 17 residues long. V shed 1 base and J 4 bases; nucleotides not matched to a gene: 7. The germline V gene has CDR1 SGHTA and CDR2 FQGNSA. The CDR3 region is CASSLGPLAGGQYEQYF. CDR3 sequence (DNA): TGTGCCAGCAGCTTAGGCCCACTAGCGGGAGGGCAGTACGAGCAGTACTTC. Full variable domain (missing parts from reference TRBV7-2 and TRBJ2-7): GAGVSQSPSNKVTEKGKDVELRCDPISGHTALYWYRQSLGQGLEFLIYFQGNSAPDKSGLPSDRFSAERTGGSVSTLTIQRTQQEDSAVYLCASSLGPLAGGQYEQYFGPGTRLTVT.

This clonotype came up a few times. The chain recombines TRBV5-4 with TRBJ2-5; the D gene is possibly TRBD1 (6 bases). The CDR3 covers 15 residues. CDR1 and CDR2 from the germline V gene are SGHNT and YYREEE (reference sequence). Trimming cost V 0 bases and J 3 bases, with 12 bases left between them. The CDR3 reads CASSLAIRDKETQYF. The CDR3 coding sequence is TGTGCCAGCAGCTTGGCCATCCGGGACAAAGAGACCCAGTACTTC.

This clonotype was seen a few times. The chain links TRBV11-2 to TRBJ2-7, with D hard to call. This CDR3 comprises 12 residues. V was pared by 5 bases and J by 4 bases, with 9 bases between. Germline lookup yields CDR1 SGHAT and CDR2 FQNNGV. CDR3 nucleotides: TGTGCCAGCAGCCCAGGACGTTACGAGCAGTACGTC. Amino acids: CASSPGRYEQYV.

This clonotype was picked up a small number of times. The chain is built from TRBV28 and TRBJ1-3, with TRBD1 matching 10 bases. This CDR3 is built from 16 residues. The V gene end was trimmed by 5 bases and the J gene end by 5 bases; junction bases not matched to a gene: 9. Germline loops: CDR1 MDHEN, CDR2 SYDVKM. In DNA form, the CDR3 reads TGTGCCAGCAGTCCGCGGACAGGGGGATACAGAAACACCATATATTTT. This codes for CASSPRTGGYRNTIYF.

There are many counts of this clonotype. The J gene is TRBJ2-7, the V gene TRBV7-2; D ambiguous. The germline V gene has CDR1 SGHTA and CDR2 FQGNSA. The CDR3 runs 13 residues. V dropped 1 base and J dropped 3 bases, with 7 bases sitting between them. Written as DNA, the CDR3 is TGTGCCAGCAGCTTAGTCGAAAACTACGAGCAGTACTTC. Protein sequence: CASSLVENYEQYF.

This clonotype was observed many times. This sequence joins TRBV12-3 or TRBV12-4 and TRBJ1-1; no definite D call. V dropped 5 bases and J dropped 1 base, with 11 bases sitting between them. This CDR3 has 14 amino acids. This chain's CDR3 is CASSPLTTNTEAFF. The CDR3 DNA follows: TGTGCCAGCAGTCCTTTAACAACGAACACTGAAGCTTTCTTT.